This is a list of T cell receptor beta chains from one sample in a study of beta chain features in type 1 diabetes. Repertoires were generated with immunoSEQ multiplex PCR, while TCRdb's copy carries only in-frame clones and drops some. The data show some 150,000 clones, over 8.5% seen once. Sequenced sample: central memory CD4+ T cells from blood. The receptors here all came from a man between 18 and 35 years old in good health. Both conserved end residues are part of each CDR3. The D gene is left open where the match is weak. Size is omitted from some rows. Given values are once, few, many or a class for expanded clones.

D	V	J	size	CDR3	DNA
NA	TRBV30	TRBJ1-5	NA	CAWSSGDNQPQHF	TGTGCCTGGAGTTCCGGGGACAATCAGCCCCAGCATTTT
TRBD1	TRBV9	TRBJ2-3	NA	CASSVDQGGTDTQYF	TGTGCCAGCAGCGTAGATCAGGGGGGCACAGATACGCAGTATTTT
TRBD2	TRBV7-6	TRBJ2-5	NA	CASSLARGVQETQYF	TGTGCCAGCAGCTTAGCTCGGGGGGTACAGGAGACCCAGTACTTC
NA	TRBV14	TRBJ2-1	few	CASSQDFRGEQFF	TGTGCCAGCAGCCAAGATTTCAGGGGTGAGCAGTTCTTC
TRBD2	TRBV18	TRBJ2-2	few	CASSPFKLAGGTGELFF	TGTGCCAGCTCACCCTTTAAACTAGCGGGAGGAACCGGGGAGCTGTTTTTT
TRBD1	TRBV19	TRBJ2-1	NA	CASSRTGMGSSYNEQFF	TGTGCCAGTAGTAGGACAGGGATGGGTAGCTCCTACAATGAGCAGTTCTTC
NA	TRBV18	TRBJ1-2	NA	CASSLRGDLYGYTF	TGTGCCAGCTCACTACGGGGGGACCTGTATGGCTACACCTTC
NA	TRBV5-8	TRBJ1-2	few	CASSQGTGYYGYTF	TGTGCCAGCAGCCAAGGGACGGGATACTATGGCTACACCTTC
TRBD1	TRBV28	TRBJ1-1	few	CASTYRGRTEAFF	TGTGCCAGCACCTACAGGGGGCGAACTGAAGCTTTCTTT
NA	TRBV7-9	TRBJ2-3	few	CASSDPEDTQYF	TGTGCCAGCAGCGACCCCGAGGATACGCAGTATTTT
TRBD1	TRBV14	TRBJ1-6	many	CASSLKTGGSPLHF	TGTGCCAGCAGCCTTAAGACAGGGGGGTCACCCCTCCACTTT
TRBD2	TRBV5-6	TRBJ2-7	few	CASSSGTSGRVSHSYEQYF	TGTGCCAGCAGCTCAGGGACTAGCGGGAGGGTCTCCCACTCCTACGAGCAGTACTTC
TRBD2	TRBV5-6	TRBJ2-5	few	CASSGAGGYQETQYF	TGTGCCAGCAGCGGAGCGGGGGGGTACCAAGAGACCCAGTACTTC
TRBD1	TRBV5-1	TRBJ2-7	NA	CASSVGQGPEQYF	TGCGCCAGCAGCGTGGGACAGGGTCCCGAGCAGTACTTC
NA	TRBV7-2	TRBJ1-6	few	CASSPWGSNNSPLHF	TGTGCCAGCAGCCCATGGGGCAGTAATAATTCACCCCTCCACTTT
TRBD2	TRBV7-2	TRBJ2-5	few	CASSLARSGSGRETQYF	TGTGCCAGCAGCTTAGCGCGAAGCGGGAGTGGGCGGGAGACCCAGTACTTC
NA	TRBV28	TRBJ2-1	NA	CASSPQLKNRDNEQFF	TGTGCCAGCAGTCCTCAACTGAAAAACAGGGACAATGAGCAGTTCTTC